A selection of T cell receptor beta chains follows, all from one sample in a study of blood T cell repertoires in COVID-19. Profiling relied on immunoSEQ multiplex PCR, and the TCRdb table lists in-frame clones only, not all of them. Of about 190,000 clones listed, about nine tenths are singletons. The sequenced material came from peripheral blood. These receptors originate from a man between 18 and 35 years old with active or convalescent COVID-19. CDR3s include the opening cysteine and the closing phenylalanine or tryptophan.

CDR3: CASSILSGSYNEQFF; J: TRBJ2-1; length: 15; V: TRBV19
CDR3: CASSEGLARHNEQFF; J: TRBJ2-1; length: 15; V: TRBV2
CDR3: CASGLGTGGGPFNQPQHF; J: TRBJ1-5; length: 18; V: TRBV12-5
CDR3: CASSKNQDTRTDTQYF; J: TRBJ2-3; length: 16; V: TRBV19
CDR3: CASSQATGLAGEAYEQYF; J: TRBJ2-7; length: 18; V: TRBV4-2
CDR3: CASCVPYSNQPQHF; J: TRBJ1-5; length: 14; V: TRBV6-5
CDR3: CASSTGLAGNEQFF; J: TRBJ2-1; length: 14; V: TRBV6-2/TRBV6-3
CDR3: CASSPPAGTGNTEAFF; J: TRBJ1-1; length: 16; V: TRBV18
CDR3: CASSLQGQGNQPQHF; J: TRBJ1-5; length: 15; V: TRBV2
CDR3: CASSQGGGYEQYF; J: TRBJ2-7; length: 13; V: TRBV5-1
CDR3: CASRLEGNEQFF; J: TRBJ2-1; length: 12; V: TRBV7-2
CDR3: CATSRDFLLGAEAFF; J: TRBJ1-1; length: 15; V: TRBV15
CDR3: CASSLSQGGGYTF; J: TRBJ1-2; length: 13; V: TRBV3-1/TRBV3-2
CDR3: CASRESGTLRTGELFF; J: TRBJ2-2; length: 16; V: TRBV6-6